A single sample is the source of the 29 T cell receptor beta chains below, sequenced in a study of neurological immune-mediated disorders. TCRdb passed the 5' RACE reads through MiXCR, listing each CDR3 protein once. The table lists 45,000 to 50,000 distinct CDR3 sequences, 25% of them singletons. Material: PBMCs. The receptors come from a woman between 65 and 79 years old in good health.

The table lists this clonotype with many counts. The chain couples TRBV7-2 to TRBJ2-1; D not resolved. CDR1 is SGHTA and CDR2 is FQGNSA in the germline V gene. The CDR3 has 13 residues. The V end was cut by 1 base, the J end by 5 bases, with 6 bases between. CDR3 residues: CASSLGTHNEQFF. The CDR3 region has the DNA TGTGCCAGCAGCTTAGGGACCCACAATGAGCAGTTCTTC.

This clonotype was counted ten times or more. The chain carries TRBV20-1 and TRBJ2-7; TRBD2 aligns across 12 bases. Germline CDR1 is DFQATT and CDR2 is SNEGSKA (reference sequence). The CDR3 is 15 residues long. V shed 3 bases, J shed 4 bases, and the junction held 7 bases outside the gene matches. The CDR3 DNA reads TGCAGTGCTAGGGGTAGACTAGCGGGAGTATACGAGCAGTACTTC. Translated, it gives CSARGRLAGVYEQYF.

This clonotype was observed at least ten times. V gene TRBV7-2 combines with J gene TRBJ1-1; 7 bases align to TRBD1. The junction had 4 bases not matched to a gene; V was cut back by 1 base and J by 5 bases. This CDR3 has 14 amino acids. Germline CDR1 reads SGHTA; CDR2 reads FQGNSA. CDR3 region: CASSLDRGRTEAFF. CDR3 DNA sequence: TGTGCCAGCAGCTTAGACAGGGGTCGTACTGAAGCTTTCTTT.

The genes are TRBV5-1 and TRBJ2-2, with D perhaps matching TRBD1 (6 bases). This CDR3 is built from 16 residues. Per germline, CDR1 SGHRS and CDR2 YFSETQ. The germline V and J ends were trimmed by 8 bases and 0 bases, with 17 bases remaining between them. For the CDR3, the DNA is TGCGCCAGTAGGAGGTCCGGGACAACGAACACCGGGGAGCTGTTTTTT. Amino acid sequence: CASRRSGTTNTGELFF.

This clonotype has only one observation. The V gene is TRBV7-9, the J gene TRBJ2-2; D gene uncertain. This CDR3 spans 17 amino acids. V shed 4 bases and J shed 0 bases, with 15 bases lying between them. Germline lookup yields CDR1 SEHNR and CDR2 FQNEAQ (reference sequence). In DNA form, the CDR3 reads TGTGCCAGCAGCTCTGATATCTCGTTAACGAACACCGGGGAGCTGTTTTTT. It specifies CASSSDISLTNTGELFF.

As concerns this clonotype: Being one base from a much bigger clone, this may be a read error. The chain recombines TRBV7-2 with TRBJ1-6; D perhaps matches TRBD1 (6 bases). There are 14 residues in the CDR3. Germline CDR1 reads SGHTA; CDR2 reads FQGNSA. Trimming stripped 5 bases from V and 10 bases from J, with 15 bases between. The CDR3 DNA is TGTGCCAGCAGCCCAGTTGGGCAGGGGTCACCCCTCCACTTT. Its translation is CASSPVGQGSPLHF.

Many counts were recorded for this clonotype. V usage is TRBV5-1 and J usage is TRBJ2-5, with 8 bases that match TRBD1. This CDR3 region has 14 residues. Germline V gene data show CDR1 as SGHRS and CDR2 as YFSETQ. J was trimmed by 2 bases and V by 6 bases; bases with no gene match: 6. CDR3 DNA: TGCGCCAGCAACCAACAGGGGGGTCAAGAGACCCAGTACTTC. This gives the protein CASNQQGGQETQYF.

The chain employs TRBV7-2 and TRBJ1-5; tentatively, D is TRBD1 (6 bases). CDR3 length: 15 amino acids. The ends were cut back, 6 bases at V and 3 bases at J, with 15 bases in the middle. Germline-derived CDR1 and CDR2 are SGHTA and FQGNSA. The CDR3, as DNA: TGTGCCAGCAGTCGGGACACCCTGGCCAATCAGCCCCAGCATTTT. Amino acids: CASSRDTLANQPQHF.

At least ten counts were recorded for this clonotype. The J gene is TRBJ2-7, the V gene TRBV5-1, with TRBD2 identical over 14 bases. After removal of 3 bases from V and 3 bases from J, the junction contained 8 bases not matched to a gene. The CDR3 consists of 17 residues. Germline V gives CDR1 SGHRS, CDR2 YFSETQ. The CDR3 nucleotides read TGCGCCAGCAGCTACGGGACTAGCGGGAGAGGGGGCTACGAGCAGTACTTC. Protein sequence: CASSYGTSGRGGYEQYF.

CDR3 sequence (DNA): TGTGCCAGCAGTGAAGCGGGGGGCTACACCTTC. This gives the protein CASSEAGGYTF. The genes are TRBV2 and TRBJ1-2, with D unresolved. Looked up from germline, CDR1 is SNHLY and CDR2 is FYNNEI. V gave up 0 bases and J gave up 8 bases, with 4 bases separating them. This CDR3 comprises 11 residues. Based on the CDR3 plus reference TRBV2 and TRBJ1-2, the full variable domain is EPEVTQTPSHQVTQMGQEVILRCVPISNHLYFYWYRQILGQKVEFLVSFYNNEISEKSEIFDDQFSVERPDGSNFTLKIRSTKLEDSAMYFCASSEAGGYTFGSGTRLTVV.

The table lists this clonotype with many counts. V is TRBV29-1 and J is TRBJ2-7; possible D gene TRBD2, 6 bases. Germline CDR1 is SQVTM and CDR2 is ANQGSEA. This CDR3 has 12 residues. V lost 8 bases to trimming and J lost 1 base, with 12 bases between them. CDR3 loop: CSPVAGSYEQYF. The CDR3 DNA reads TGCAGCCCCGTGGCGGGATCCTACGAGCAGTACTTC.

This clonotype was seen at least ten times. The chain recombines TRBV18 with TRBJ1-4; TRBD1 might be the D (6 bases). CDR3 size: 16 residues. Per the germline V gene, CDR1 is KGHSH and CDR2 is LQKENI. V gave up 4 bases and J gave up 2 bases, with 14 bases separating them. The CDR3 reads CASSRNQGSTNEKLFF. The CDR3 region has the DNA TGTGCCAGCTCACGCAACCAGGGGTCTACTAATGAAAAACTGTTTTTT.

Many counts were recorded for this clonotype. This rearrangement joins TRBV5-5 to TRBJ2-1, with a weak D call TRBD2 (5 bases). Trimming removed 1 base at V and 8 bases at J, with 13 bases between. CDR1 is SGHKS, CDR2 YYEKEE, per germline (reference sequence). The CDR3 runs 14 residues. CDR3 in DNA: TGTGCCAGCAGCTTGCTCGGCTTCGGGGATGAGCAGTTCTTC. The encoded protein is CASSLLGFGDEQFF.

This clonotype came up many times. CDR3 DNA: TGCAGTGCTAGAGGCCCGGGACTAGCGGGAGGGGAGACCCAGTACTTC. Its translation is CSARGPGLAGGETQYF. The rearrangement uses TRBV20-1 and TRBJ2-5; 16 positions match TRBD2. Trimming removed 1 base from V and 5 bases from J; junction bases left unmatched: 4. Germline CDR1 and CDR2: DFQATT and SNEGSKA (reference sequence). The CDR3 loop spans 16 amino acids.

This chain links TRBV29-1 with TRBJ1-2, with D unresolved. Germline lookup yields CDR1 SQVTM and CDR2 ANQGSEA. The CDR3 has 13 amino acids. V gave up 6 bases and J gave up 2 bases, with 13 bases separating them. CDR3: CSVPAGRNYGYTF. CDR3 DNA sequence: TGCAGCGTGCCCGCGGGAAGAAACTATGGCTACACCTTC.

This clonotype occurred many times. The CDR3 nucleotides read TGCGCCAGCATAGAAGCGGTAGGGACCGGGGAGCTGTTTTTT. Amino acid sequence: CASIEAVGTGELFF. The chain employs TRBV5-1 and TRBJ2-2, with D possibly TRBD2 on 5 matching bases. Germline V gives CDR1 SGHRS, CDR2 YFSETQ. The CDR3 contains 14 residues. V shed 6 bases and J shed 5 bases, with 14 bases lying between them.

There are many counts of this clonotype. V is TRBV20-1 and J is TRBJ2-7; D tentatively fits TRBD1 or TRBD2 (5 bases each). The CDR3 is 14 amino acids. Germline V CDR1 and CDR2: DFQATT, SNEGSKA (reference sequence). The V gene lost 1 base and the J gene lost 3 bases, with 13 bases spanning the gap. The CDR3: CSARVPGTNYEQYF. CDR3 sequence (DNA): TGCAGTGCTAGAGTCCCCGGGACCAACTACGAGCAGTACTTC.

This clonotype was recorded many times. The chain is built from TRBV7-2 and TRBJ2-3; D uncertain. CDR3 length equals 14 residues. The germline CDR1 and CDR2 sequences are SGHTA and FQGNSA. V was clipped by 5 bases and J by 1 base, with 10 bases between them. CDR3 DNA: TGTGCCAGCAGCCCAACGTCCCGCACAGATACGCAGTATTTT. Its protein product is CASSPTSRTDTQYF.

In its sample, this clonotype was seen many times. The chain uses TRBV5-1 and TRBJ2-2; D tentatively fits TRBD1 or TRBD2 (5 bases each). The CDR3 is made up of 15 amino acids. Germline-derived CDR1 and CDR2 are SGHRS and YFSETQ. V was trimmed by 0 bases and J by 3 bases, leaving 9 bases between them. In DNA form, the CDR3 reads TGCGCCAGCAGCTTGGCCCTGGGACACACCGGGGAGCTGTTTTTT. It codes for CASSLALGHTGELFF.

This clonotype has at least ten counts. The gene calls are TRBV5-1 and TRBJ2-5; weak D call: TRBD1 (5 bases). The CDR3 contains 16 residues. Trimming left V 0 bases short and J 5 bases short, with 17 bases between. In germline, CDR1 is SGHRS, CDR2 YFSETQ. CDR3 sequence: CASSLGLTDLGETQYF. The CDR3 DNA sequence: TGCGCCAGCAGCTTGGGTCTGACAGACCTGGGGGAGACCCAGTACTTC.

This clonotype was detected many times. V is TRBV3-1 and J is TRBJ1-1, with 8 bases lining up with TRBD1. The CDR3 covers 14 residues. V shed 4 bases and J 3 bases; nucleotides not matched to a gene: 4. The germline V gene encodes CDR1 LGHDT and CDR2 YNNKEL (reference sequence). This chain's CDR3 is CASSRQGRHTEAFF. The CDR3 coding sequence is TGTGCCAGCAGCCGACAGGGGAGACACACTGAAGCTTTCTTT.

This clonotype was counted at least ten times. V is TRBV5-4 and J is TRBJ2-3; D gene ambiguous. The CDR3 consists of 16 residues. Germline CDR1 reads SGHNT; CDR2 reads YYREEE (reference sequence). V lost 4 bases and J lost 0, with 15 bases in between. The CDR3 reads CASSSSDRASTDTQYF. In DNA, the CDR3 is TGTGCCAGCAGCAGCTCGGACCGCGCTAGCACAGATACGCAGTATTTT.

This chain links TRBV28 with TRBJ2-7, with 7 bases fitting TRBD1. This CDR3 is built from 14 residues. J lost 5 bases, V lost 5 bases, and 9 bases had no gene match. CDR1 MDHEN and CDR2 SYDVKM come from the germline V gene. The CDR3 coding sequence is TGTGCCAGCAGTACTCCGACAGGGTCCAACGAGCAGTACTTC. It is translated as CASSTPTGSNEQYF.

This clonotype was seen repeatedly, ten times or more. V usage is TRBV21-1 and J usage is TRBJ2-7. TRBV21-1 represents a pseudogene. The CDR3 is 14 amino acids. CDR3 sequence (DNA): TGTGCCAGCAGCAAGGGGTTATGGGCTGGGGAGCAGTACTTC. It translates to CASSKGLWAGEQYF.

This clonotype occurred a few times. CDR3 in amino acids: CASRPSAPSYEQYF. CDR3 DNA: TGCGCCAGCAGGCCTAGCGCTCCGAGCTACGAGCAGTACTTC. The genes are TRBV10-2 and TRBJ2-7; D might be TRBD2 (6 bases). Germline V gene sequence: CDR1 WSHSY, CDR2 SAAADI. Trimming removed 6 bases from V and 3 bases from J, with 15 bases in between. The CDR3 is 14 amino acids.

This clonotype was observed at least ten times. The rearrangement links TRBV7-3 to TRBJ1-1; 11 bases are shared with TRBD1. In germline, CDR1 is SGHTA, CDR2 FQGTGA. Trimming at V came to 2 bases and at J to 7 bases, leaving 6 bases not matched to a gene. The CDR3 has 15 amino acids. The CDR3 bases are TGTGCCAGCAGCTTATCCGGGACAGGGGGACATGAAGCTTTCTTT. Amino acids: CASSLSGTGGHEAFF.

This clonotype showed up many times. V usage is TRBV5-1 and J usage is TRBJ2-2; D unclear. The V end lost 4 bases, the J end lost 0 bases, and 10 bases lay between the germline ends. Germline V gene sequence: CDR1 SGHRS, CDR2 YFSETQ. The CDR3 loop spans 15 amino acids. The CDR3 region is CASSHGAPNTGELFF. The CDR3 DNA reads TGCGCCAGCAGCCATGGAGCCCCGAACACCGGGGAGCTGTTTTTT. Variable domain in full (rest from reference TRBV5-1 and TRBJ2-2): KAGVTQTPRYLIKTRGQQVTLSCSPISGHRSVSWYQQTPGQGLQFLFEYFSETQRNKGNFPGRFSGRQFSNSRSEMNVSTLELGDSALYLCASSHGAPNTGELFFGEGSRLTVL.

The rearrangement joins TRBV21-1 to TRBJ2-3; no check of the table's D call, TRBD1, against the DNA was made. TRBV21-1 is a recognized pseudogene. The CDR3 extends over 18 amino acids. For the CDR3, the DNA is TGTGCCAGCAGCAAAGGCGACAGGGCAACCGCTAGCACAGATACGCAGTATTTT. Protein: CASSKGDRATASTDTQYF.

This clonotype was observed many times. This chain uses TRBV5-8 with TRBJ2-3; 15 bases align to TRBD2. Germline V CDR1 and CDR2: SGHTS, YDEGEE. Losses at the gene ends were 4 bases for V and 9 bases for J; bases not matched to a gene: 12. The CDR3 runs 17 residues. The CDR3 loop is CASSSGLAGGVQDTQYF. CDR3 DNA: TGTGCCAGCAGCAGCGGACTAGCGGGAGGGGTGCAGGACACGCAGTATTTT. The full variable domain, with the rest looked up from reference TRBV5-8 and TRBJ2-3, is EAGVTQSPTHLIKTRGQQATLRCSPISGHTSVYWYQQALGLGLQFLLWYDEGEERNRGNFPPRFSGRQFPNYSSELNVNALELEDSALYLCASSSGLAGGVQDTQYFGPGTRLTVL.